The clone carrying this TCR beta chain showed up many times. Its antigen is unknown. TCRdb used MiXCR to reprocess the multiplex PCR reads, holding one entry per CDR3 protein. The data contain about 230,000 distinct CDR3 sequences, roughly 30% of them singletons. The V gene end was trimmed by 0 bases and the J gene end by 1 base; junction bases not matched to a gene: 1. Germline V gene lookup returns CDR1 DFQATT and CDR2 SNEGSKA (reference sequence). The CDR3 loop spans 15 amino acids. This sample was taken from a study of breast tumors, draining lymph nodes, adjacent tissues. Study-wide results and limits: Data fit most tumor T cells coming from lymph node, expanding in tumor.

Samples came from axillary lymph nodes draining the breast cancer. The sequence derives from a female donor with breast cancer. Some clones in this sample may be carry-over from other donors' samples. This chain links TRBV20-1 with TRBJ2-7; 12 positions match TRBD2. The specimen was axillary lymph node tissue. As DNA, the CDR3 is TGCAGTGCTAGAGATACTAGCGGGAGGTCCTACGAGCAGTACTTC. The encoded protein is CSARDTSGRSYEQYF.